This T cell receptor beta chain is from a study of T-cell memory formation after mild COVID-19. Study in general: Largely, TCR clusters stayed within a single donor.

This clonotype was picked up a small number of times. The antigen remains undetermined. The CDR3 is 16 residues long. Germline V gene lookup returns CDR1 DFQATT and CDR2 SNEGSKA (reference sequence). After removal of 5 bases from V and 7 bases from J, the junction contained 15 bases not matched to a gene. TCRdb reanalysed the 5' RACE reads using MiXCR and keeps one entry per CDR3 protein. Seen here are approximately 180,000 distinct CDR3 sequences, 16% observed once, and the top ten hold about 2%. Study-level points and caveats: CD4/CD8 balance held among clones contracting day 15 to 85, and later expanders leaned CD4+.

Material for sequencing was PBMCs or a T cell subset sorted from them (not recorded which). The chain employs TRBV20-1 and TRBJ2-1; 9 bases align to TRBD2. This clonotype was obtained from an adult woman who had mild COVID-19 (a few samples of this study predate the infection). Cell type and time point are not known. This chain's CDR3 is CSAPIKGGGAWNEQFF. CDR3 DNA sequence: TGCAGTGCTCCTATTAAAGGCGGGGGGGCCTGGAATGAGCAGTTCTTC.